This T cell receptor (beta chain) was documented in a study of blood T cell repertoires in COVID-19. Across the whole study: The United States, Italy and Spain supplied acute and convalescent COVID-19 samples. T cells, B-cell-depleted T cells, or PBMCs provided the cDNA or gDNA that served as material.

Per the authors' pipeline: By means of reference gene primer amplification, nucleated cell counts were estimated. TCRdb keeps only in-frame clones here, not all; method: immunoSEQ multiplex PCR. V, J and clone size are taken as reported in that table, and D and trimming were inferred from the DNA itself. The sample carries 130,000 to 150,000 clones, around 81% recorded once. The CDR3 has 11 amino acids. Between the trimmed V and J ends, which lost 1 base and 11 bases, there was a span of 11 bases. Germline V gene lookup returns CDR1 GTSNPN and CDR2 SVGIG (reference sequence). The sample comprised peripheral blood. The sequence was obtained from a woman between 40 and 50 years old with active or convalescent COVID-19. The chain joins TRBV30 to TRBJ1-1; TRBD1 is a possible D gene (5 bases). The CDR3 DNA reads TGTGCCTGGAGTGCCGGGGGGGATGCTTTCTTT. Its protein product is CAWSAGGDAFF.